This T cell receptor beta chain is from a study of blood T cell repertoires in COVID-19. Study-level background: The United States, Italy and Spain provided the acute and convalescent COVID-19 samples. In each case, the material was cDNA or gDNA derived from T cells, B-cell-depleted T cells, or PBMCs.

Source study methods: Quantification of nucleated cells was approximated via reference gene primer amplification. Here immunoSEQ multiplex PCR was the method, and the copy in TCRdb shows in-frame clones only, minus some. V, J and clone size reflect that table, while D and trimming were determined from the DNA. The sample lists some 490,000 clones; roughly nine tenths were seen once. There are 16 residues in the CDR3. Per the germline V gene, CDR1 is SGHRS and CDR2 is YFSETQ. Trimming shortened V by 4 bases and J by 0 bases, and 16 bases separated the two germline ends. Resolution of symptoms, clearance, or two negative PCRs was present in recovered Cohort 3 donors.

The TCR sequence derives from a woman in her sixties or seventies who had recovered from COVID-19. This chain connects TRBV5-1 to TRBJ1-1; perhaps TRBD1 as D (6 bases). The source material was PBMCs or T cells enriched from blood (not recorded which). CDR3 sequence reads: CASSINPPGVNTEAFF. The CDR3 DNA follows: TGCGCCAGCAGCATAAACCCTCCAGGGGTGAACACTGAAGCTTTCTTT.